A single sample gave rise to the 18 T cell receptor beta chains below, sequenced in a study of regulatory T cells in long-lasting Graves disease. For TCR beta, libraries came from iRepertoire HTBI primers and Arm-PCR of CDR3 regions. Using its own MiXCR run on the multiplex PCR reads, TCRdb lists one record per CDR3 protein. The table shows about 560,000 distinct CDR3 sequences, with 15% to 20% occurring only once. Regarding time point: newly diagnosed GD, antithyroid drugs for less than 3 months. Construction of the TCR library relied on RNA isolated from PBMCs. The sample was also linked to a second study, of T cells in Graves' hyperthyroidism and ophthalmopathy.

The specimen was peripheral blood mononuclear cells (PBMCs), collected at new diagnosis, from a patient treated with antithyroid drugs. The source is a man between 18 and 29 years old with Graves disease.

This clonotype was recorded a few times. The rearrangement joins TRBV29-1 to TRBJ2-7; tentatively, D is TRBD1 (6 bases). Trimming pared 1 base from V and 3 bases from J, leaving 16 bases between. The length of the CDR3 is 15 residues. Germline V lookup: CDR1 SQVTM, CDR2 ANQGSEA. CDR3: CSVEAPEQGFYEQYF. CDR3 in DNA: TGCAGCGTTGAAGCACCGGAACAGGGTTTCTACGAGCAGTACTTC.

The chain links TRBV29-1 to TRBJ1-1; tentatively, D is TRBD1 (5 bases). With 4 bases removed from V and 4 bases from J, the gap between germline ends came to 7 bases. Germline assignment: CDR1 SQVTM and CDR2 ANQGSEA. The CDR3 totals 11 residues. CDR3 sequence reads: CSVAGVTEAFF. Here the CDR3 DNA reads TGCAGCGTTGCGGGGGTCACTGAAGCTTTCTTT.

This clonotype was seen only a few times. The chain carries TRBV30 and TRBJ2-5, with a weak D call TRBD1 (6 bases). The CDR3 extends over 12 amino acids. Per germline, CDR1 GTSNPN and CDR2 SVGIG (reference sequence). With 5 bases removed from V and 4 bases from J, the gap between germline ends came to 11 bases. The CDR3 reads CAWGRGRETQYF. The CDR3 bases are TGTGCCTGGGGCAGGGGTCGAGAGACCCAGTACTTC.

This clonotype came up a few times. The chain employs TRBV19 and TRBJ2-3; 7 bases line up with TRBD2. Germline V gene lookup returns CDR1 LNHDA and CDR2 SQIVND (reference sequence). Trimming at V came to 0 bases and at J to 5 bases, leaving 8 bases not matched to a gene. The CDR3 is 16 amino acids. CDR3 sequence: CASSIDQAGSVDTQYF. The DNA for the CDR3 is TGTGCCAGTAGTATAGATCAAGCGGGATCCGTAGATACGCAGTATTTT.

This clonotype was picked up a small number of times. V gene TRBV6-2 or TRBV6-3 combines with J gene TRBJ2-7; D might be TRBD2 (6 bases). CDR3 length: 13 amino acids. Germline V lookup: CDR1 MNHEY, CDR2 SVGEGT. V was shortened by 6 bases and J by 4 bases, with 13 bases between the two germline ends. CDR3 in amino acids: CASSPWRDYEQYF. The CDR3 nucleotides read TGTGCCAGCAGCCCATGGAGGGATTACGAGCAGTACTTC.

In its sample, this clonotype was seen a few times. The chain carries TRBV19 and TRBJ2-5, with a weak D call TRBD1 (9 bases). The ends were cut back, 5 bases at V and 5 bases at J, with 24 bases in the middle. The germline gives CDR1 LNHDA, CDR2 SQIVND (reference sequence). CDR3 length equals 17 residues. CDR3 sequence: CASSAKRGTGSAETQYF. The CDR3, as DNA: TGTGCCAGTAGTGCGAAGCGGGGGACAGGGTCGGCGGAGACCCAGTACTTC.

This chain connects TRBV5-5 to TRBJ1-4; 7 bases agree with TRBD1. Germline V gene lookup returns CDR1 SGHKS and CDR2 YYEKEE (reference sequence). The trim removed 0 bases at V and 8 bases at J, leaving 7 bases unmatched. This CDR3 comprises 15 residues. CDR3 residues: CASSLEGTEEEKLFF. The CDR3 nucleotides are TGTGCCAGCAGCTTGGAGGGGACAGAGGAGGAAAAACTGTTTTTT. The variable domain in full, completed from reference TRBV5-5 and TRBJ1-4, reads DAGVTQSPTHLIKTRGQQVTLRCSPISGHKSVSWYQQVLGQGPQFIFQYYEKEERGRGNFPDRFSARQFPNYSSELNVNALLLGDSALYLCASSLEGTEEEKLFFGSGTQLSVL.

This clonotype was seen repeatedly, ten times or more. V and J are TRBV6-5 and TRBJ2-5; 7 positions match TRBD1. From germline, CDR1 is MNHEY and CDR2 SVGAGI. The CDR3 consists of 14 residues. J gave up 5 bases and V 4 bases, and 7 bases lay outside the gene matches. CDR3 nucleotides: TGTGCCAGCAGTTCCCACAGGGGAATCGAGACCCAGTACTTC. Amino acid sequence: CASSSHRGIETQYF.

The V and J genes are TRBV3-1 and TRBJ1-3, with a tentative D call TRBD1 (5 bases). This CDR3 comprises 15 residues. Deletions cut 8 bases from V and 3 bases from J, with 17 bases between. CDR1 and CDR2 (germline): LGHDT, YNNKEL (reference sequence). The CDR3 bases are TGTGCCAGCCGGGAACAGGTGGGCCTTGGAAACACCATATATTTT. This sequence encodes CASREQVGLGNTIYF. Drawing the rest from reference TRBV3-1 and TRBJ1-3, the complete variable domain is DTAVSQTPKYLVTQMGNDKSIKCEQNLGHDTMYWYKQDSKKFLKIMFSYNNKELIINETVPNRFSPKSPDKAHLNLHINSLELGDSAVYFCASREQVGLGNTIYFGEGSWLTVV.

This clonotype was recorded at least ten times. The chain is built from TRBV28 and TRBJ1-1; D ambiguous. V shed 3 bases and J shed 7 bases, with 9 bases lying between them. The CDR3 contains 12 residues. The germline gives CDR1 MDHEN, CDR2 SYDVKM. The CDR3 loop is CASSFGTVEAFF. As DNA, the CDR3 is TGTGCCAGCAGTTTTGGTACAGTTGAAGCTTTCTTT.

This clonotype was observed a handful of times. This chain links TRBV19 with TRBJ1-2; D gene ambiguous. This CDR3 region has 13 residues. The germline gives CDR1 LNHDA, CDR2 SQIVND (reference sequence). V was cut by 5 bases and J by 4 bases, with 11 bases left in between. The CDR3 bases are TGTGCCAGTAGTTTCGACGGCCTCTATGGCTACACCTTC. Amino acid sequence: CASSFDGLYGYTF.

Many counts were recorded for this clonotype. V is TRBV2 and J is TRBJ2-3, with a weak D call TRBD2 (6 bases). V was shortened by 5 bases and J by 6 bases, with 15 bases between the two germline ends. Germline V gene data show CDR1 as SNHLY and CDR2 as FYNNEI. This CDR3 has 14 residues. The chain's CDR3 is CASSQEGFGDTQYF. CDR3 DNA: TGTGCCAGCAGTCAGGAGGGGTTTGGTGATACGCAGTATTTT.

The chain has TRBV6-5 and TRBJ2-4; 9 positions match TRBD2. The CDR3 consists of 17 residues. V gave up 2 bases and J gave up 6 bases; unmatched junction bases: 11. Germline V gene sequence: CDR1 MNHEY, CDR2 SVGAGI. The CDR3: CASSYRGAGGLVNIQYF. CDR3 sequence (DNA): TGTGCCAGCAGTTACAGGGGGGCGGGAGGGCTCGTAAACATTCAGTACTTC.

This clonotype has a handful of counts. The gene calls are TRBV5-6 and TRBJ2-3; D call uncertain. Germline loops: CDR1 SGHDT, CDR2 YYEEEE. The length of the CDR3 is 13 residues. Trimming took 1 base from V and 3 from J, leaving 6 bases between them. The CDR3 region is CASSLTETDTQYF. The CDR3 DNA is TGTGCCAGCAGCTTGACTGAAACAGATACGCAGTATTTT.

J is TRBJ2-7 and V is TRBV12-3 or TRBV12-4, with 7 bases that match TRBD1. Trimming took 5 bases from V and 7 from J; bases not matched to a gene: 11. The CDR3 is made up of 14 amino acids. The CDR3 is CASSTTSPRGEQYF. CDR3 in DNA: TGTGCCAGCAGTACCACGTCCCCCAGGGGGGAGCAGTACTTC.

In this sample, this clonotype turned up a few times. The chain joins TRBV25-1 to TRBJ1-1, with a possible D match to TRBD1 (5 bases). Germline-derived CDR1 and CDR2 are MGHDK and SYGVNS. The V end was cut by 1 base, the J end by 7 bases, with 19 bases between. The CDR3 has 16 amino acids. In DNA, the CDR3 is TGTGCCAGCAGTGAATCCGGGCGGCCGCTGGGGGGTGAAGCTTTCTTT. Its protein product is CASSESGRPLGGEAFF.

This chain links TRBV9 with TRBJ2-7; D is uncertain. The CDR3 loop spans 13 amino acids. Deletions cut 5 bases from V and 3 bases from J, with 12 bases between. Per germline, CDR1 SGDLS and CDR2 YYNGEE. CDR3 protein: CASRGAGSYEQYF. CDR3 bases: TGTGCCAGCAGGGGTGCTGGTAGCTACGAGCAGTACTTC. The full variable domain, with the rest looked up from reference TRBV9 and TRBJ2-7, is DSGVTQTPKHLITATGQRVTLRCSPRSGDLSVYWYQQSLDQGLQFLIQYYNGEERAKGNILERFSAQQFPDLHSELNLSSLELGDSALYFCASRGAGSYEQYFGPGTRLTVT.

The chain employs TRBV18 and TRBJ2-3; 15 bases match TRBD2. The DNA end favors TRBJ2-5, so the J call may be wrong. The CDR3 length is 17 residues. Germline V gene lookup returns CDR1 KGHSH and CDR2 LQKENI. In DNA form, the CDR3 reads TGTGCCAGCTCACCACCGGGACTAGCGGGAGGATTGGAGACCCAGTACTTC. It is translated as CASSPPGLAGGLETQYF.